This T cell receptor beta chain appears in the sequencing data of a study of blood T cell repertoires in COVID-19. In the original workflow: Amplification with reference gene primers provided the estimates of nucleated cell counts. Sequencing was performed with immunoSEQ multiplex PCR; in TCRdb, only in-frame clones are kept and a portion is missing. For V, J and clone size, that table is used; D and trimming come from the DNA. Of 120,000 or so clones in the sample, roughly 84% were seen once. The CDR3 covers 16 residues. Trimming cost V 7 bases and J 1 base; bases outside gene matches: 7. Germline CDR1 SSHAT, CDR2 FNYEAQ (reference sequence).

Source material: PBMCs or T cells enriched from blood (not recorded which). The genes are TRBV7-7 and TRBJ2-5; 12 bases are shared with TRBD2. The receptor was derived from a woman between 25 and 40 years old who had recovered from COVID-19. DNA of the CDR3: TGTGCCAGCATCGGCGAACTAGCGGGAGGCCAAGAGACCCAGTACTTC. It is translated as CASIGELAGGQETQYF.